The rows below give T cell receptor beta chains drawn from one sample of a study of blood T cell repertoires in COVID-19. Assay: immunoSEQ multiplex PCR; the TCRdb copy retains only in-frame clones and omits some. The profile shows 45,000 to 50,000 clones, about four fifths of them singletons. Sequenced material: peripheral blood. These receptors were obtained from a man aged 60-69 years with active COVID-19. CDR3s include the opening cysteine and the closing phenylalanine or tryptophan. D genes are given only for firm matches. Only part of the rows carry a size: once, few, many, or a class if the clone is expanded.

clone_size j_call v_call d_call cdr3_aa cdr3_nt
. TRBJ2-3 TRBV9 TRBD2 CASSPNSGRLTDTQYF TGTGCCAGCAGCCCGAATAGCGGGAGGTTGACAGATACGCAGTATTTT
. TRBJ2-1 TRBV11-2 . CASSLDLRSNEQFF TGTGCCAGCAGCTTAGATTTACGGTCCAATGAGCAGTTCTTC
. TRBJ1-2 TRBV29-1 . CSVGVADGYTF TGCAGCGTTGGAGTAGCGGACGGCTACACCTTC
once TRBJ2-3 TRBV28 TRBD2 CASSALGIAGTDTQYF TGTGCCAGCAGTGCCCTCGGTATAGCGGGGACTGATACGCAGTATTTT
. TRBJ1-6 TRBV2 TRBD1 CASRLLTGEGTYNSPLHF TGTGCCAGCAGGCTCCTAACAGGGGAAGGGACCTATAATTCACCCCTCCACTTT
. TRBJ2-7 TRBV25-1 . CASSGIQDMDEQYF TGTGCCAGCAGTGGGATACAGGATATGGATGAGCAGTACTTC
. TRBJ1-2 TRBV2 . CASRSPGGPGGYTF TGTGCCAGCAGATCCCCGGGGGGACCTGGTGGCTACACCTTC
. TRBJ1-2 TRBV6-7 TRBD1 CASSPDRGQGYTF TGTGCCAGCAGTCCTGACAGGGGGCAAGGCTACACCTTC
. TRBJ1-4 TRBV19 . CATQKGAGNEKLFF TGTGCCACTCAAAAGGGTGCAGGGAATGAAAAACTGTTTTTT
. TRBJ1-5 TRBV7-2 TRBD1 CASRPTGGNQPQHF TGTGCCAGCAGACCAACAGGGGGCAATCAGCCCCAGCATTTT
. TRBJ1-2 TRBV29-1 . CSVDYYGYTF TGCAGCGTTGACTACTATGGCTACACCTTC
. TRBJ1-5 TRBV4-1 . CASSRGGVEPQHF TGCGCCAGCAGCCGAGGAGGTGTAGAGCCCCAGCATTTT
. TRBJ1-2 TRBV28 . CASSSPGIANYGYTF TGTGCCAGCAGTTCTCCGGGGATAGCTAACTATGGCTACACCTTC
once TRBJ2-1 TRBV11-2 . CASSLGLTASTTYNEQFF TGTGCCAGCAGCTTAGGGCTAACGGCTAGCACGACCTACAATGAGCAGTTCTTC
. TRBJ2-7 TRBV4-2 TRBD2 CASSQEEAGSYEQYF TGTGCCAGCAGCCAAGAAGAAGCGGGATCCTACGAGCAGTACTTC
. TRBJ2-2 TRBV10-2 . CASTIMNTGELFF TGCGCCAGCACTATTATGAACACCGGGGAGCTGTTTTTT
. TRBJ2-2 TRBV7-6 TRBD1 CASSYRAGTGGNTGELFF TGTGCCAGCAGCTACCGAGCAGGAACAGGGGGCAACACCGGGGAGCTGTTTTTT
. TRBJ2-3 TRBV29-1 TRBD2 CSVTLAGRSTDTQYF TGCAGCGTTACACTAGCGGGGAGAAGCACAGATACGCAGTATTTT
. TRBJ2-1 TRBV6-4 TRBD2 CASSAQYGLAGGDEQFF TGTGCCAGCAGTGCCCAGTATGGACTAGCGGGAGGGGATGAGCAGTTCTTC
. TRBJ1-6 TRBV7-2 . CASSLLSSYNSPLHF TGTGCCAGCAGCTTGCTCAGCTCCTATAATTCACCCCTCCACTTT
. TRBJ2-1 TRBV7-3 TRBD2 CASSLRTSGNNEQFF TGTGCCAGCAGCTTAAGGACTAGCGGAAACAATGAGCAGTTCTTC
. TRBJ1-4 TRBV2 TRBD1 CATNRGMGEKLFF TGTGCCACCAACAGGGGGATGGGTGAAAAACTGTTTTTT
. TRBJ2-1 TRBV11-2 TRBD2 CASRQLAGGYNEQFF TGTGCCAGCAGGCAACTAGCGGGAGGTTACAATGAGCAGTTCTTC
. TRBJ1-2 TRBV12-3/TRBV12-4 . CASSLFPGYTF TGTGCCAGCAGCCTTTTTCCCGGCTACACCTTC
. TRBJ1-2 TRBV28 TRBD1 CASSSGQGGGYTF TGTGCCAGCAGTTCCGGACAGGGGGGCGGCTACACCTTC
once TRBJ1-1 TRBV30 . CAWIRQENTEAFF TGTGCCTGGATAAGGCAGGAGAACACTGAAGCTTTCTTT
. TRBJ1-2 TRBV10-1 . CASSESKNEGHPSYTF TGCGCCAGCAGTGAGTCGAAGAATGAGGGACACCCTTCGTACACCTTC
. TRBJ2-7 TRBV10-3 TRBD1 CAIRRDRGTYEQYF TGTGCCATCAGGAGGGACAGGGGTACCTACGAGCAGTACTTC
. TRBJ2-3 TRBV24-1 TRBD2 CATSDLAAGVADTQYF TGTGCCACCAGTGATCTAGCGGCGGGAGTCGCAGATACGCAGTATTTT
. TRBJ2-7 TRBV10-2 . CASKSGVAYEQYF TGCGCCAGCAAGTCGGGGGTCGCCTACGAGCAGTACTTC
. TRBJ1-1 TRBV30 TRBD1 CAWRAGTVNTEAFF TGTGCCTGGAGGGCCGGGACAGTGAACACTGAAGCTTTCTTT
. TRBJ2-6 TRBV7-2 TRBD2 CASSAGLRGSSGANVLTF TGTGCCAGCAGCGCAGGCCTGCGGGGGAGCTCTGGGGCCAACGTCCTGACTTTC
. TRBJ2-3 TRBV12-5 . CASASTDTQYF TGTGCTAGTGCCTCCACAGATACGCAGTATTTT
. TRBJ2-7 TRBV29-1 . CSVKRRGGEQYF TGCAGCGTCAAACGCAGAGGGGGCGAGCAGTACTTC
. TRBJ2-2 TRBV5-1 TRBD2 CASSLVTLAADTGELFF TGCGCCAGCAGCTTGGTAACGCTAGCGGCCGACACCGGGGAGCTGTTTTTT
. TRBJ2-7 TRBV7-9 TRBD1 CASSYSRGGFGYEQYF TGTGCCAGCAGCTACAGCCGAGGGGGCTTCGGATACGAGCAGTACTTC
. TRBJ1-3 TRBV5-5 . CASSLVPAGNTIYF TGTGCCAGCAGCTTGGTTCCTGCTGGAAACACCATATATTTT
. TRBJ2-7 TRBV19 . CASSMTGLYEQYF TGTGCCAGTAGTATGACAGGTCTCTACGAGCAGTACTTC
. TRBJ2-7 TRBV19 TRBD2 CASRGSGSSYEQYF TGTGCCAGTAGAGGTAGCGGGAGCTCCTACGAGCAGTACTTC
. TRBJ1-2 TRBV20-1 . CSARQGFGYTF TGCAGTGCTCGTCAGGGGTTTGGCTACACCTTC
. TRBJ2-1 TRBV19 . CASSMSRGYNEQFF TGTGCCAGTAGTATGTCCCGGGGTTACAATGAGCAGTTCTTC
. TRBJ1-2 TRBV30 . CAWSAPAGGYTF TGTGCCTGGAGTGCCCCCGCCGGTGGCTACACCTTC
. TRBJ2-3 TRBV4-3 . CASSLTAAQGTDTQYF TGCGCCAGCAGCCTTACCGCTGCCCAGGGCACAGATACGCAGTATTTT
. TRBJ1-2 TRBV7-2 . CASSGQTNYGYTF TGTGCCAGCAGCGGACAGACTAACTATGGCTACACCTTC
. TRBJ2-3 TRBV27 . CASTLELDTQYF TGTGCCAGCACCTTAGAACTCGATACGCAGTATTTT
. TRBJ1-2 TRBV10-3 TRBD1 CAIRGQGAVGGYTF TGTGCCATCAGGGGACAGGGAGCGGTTGGAGGCTACACCTTC
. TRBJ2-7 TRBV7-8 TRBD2 CASSGGVAPYEQYF TGTGCCAGCAGCGGGGGGGTCGCCCCCTACGAGCAGTACTTC
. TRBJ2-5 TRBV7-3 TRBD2 CASSSLAGAETQYF TGTGCCAGCAGCTCGCTAGCGGGAGCTGAGACCCAGTACTTC
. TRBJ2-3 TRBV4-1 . CASSNPSGGTLADTQYF TGCGCCAGCAGCAATCCCTCTGGTGGCACGTTGGCAGATACGCAGTATTTT